One sample yielded the 20 T cell receptor beta chains listed below, sequenced in a study of beta chain features in type 1 diabetes. All of the isolated RNA was reverse transcribed, so expressed TCRB transcripts were sequenced. Sequencing was performed with immunoSEQ multiplex PCR; in TCRdb, only in-frame clones are kept and a portion is missing. The table has over 500,000 clones, around 15% seen once. Sequencing input: naive CD4+ T cells from blood. Receptors were obtained from a young man in good health.

The V call is TRBV18, the J call TRBJ2-2; D is unclear. Trimming took 0 bases from V and 1 from J, leaving 9 bases between them. CDR3 size: 16 residues. From germline, CDR1 is KGHSH and CDR2 LQKENI. In nucleotides, the CDR3 is TGTGCCAGCTCACCACCGGGGAAGAGGAACACCGGGGAGCTGTTTTTT. It encodes CASSPPGKRNTGELFF. Supplemented by reference TRBV18 and TRBJ2-2, the full variable domain reads NAGVMQNPRHLVRRRGQEARLRCSPMKGHSHVYWYRQLPEEGLKFMVYLQKENIIDESGMPKERFSAEFPKEGPSILRIQQVVRGDSAAYFCASSPPGKRNTGELFFGEGSRLTVL.

This clone was picked up a small number of times. The J gene is TRBJ2-7, the V gene TRBV6-5; weak D call: TRBD2 (6 bases). V gave up 7 bases and J gave up 11 bases, with 21 bases separating them. Germline CDR1 MNHEY, CDR2 SVGAGI. The CDR3 consists of 13 residues. The CDR3 coding sequence is TGTGCCAGCACCGACCGGGGCCGGGGCGGGGAGTACTTC. It is translated as CASTDRGRGGEYF.

This clone turned up a few times. This chain links TRBV28 with TRBJ2-7; D tentatively fits TRBD1 or TRBD2 (5 bases each). The CDR3 covers 14 residues. Trimming took 3 bases from V and 2 from J, leaving 11 bases between them. Germline CDR1 is MDHEN and CDR2 is SYDVKM. CDR3: CASSFDGATYEQYF. DNA for the CDR3: TGTGCCAGCAGTTTTGACGGGGCCACCTACGAGCAGTACTTC. The full variable domain, with the rest looked up from reference TRBV28 and TRBJ2-7, is DVKVTQSSRYLVKRTGEKVFLECVQDMDHENMFWYRQDPGLGLRLIYFSYDVKMKEKGDIPEGYSVSREKKERFSLILESASTNQTSMYLCASSFDGATYEQYFGPGTRLTVT.

The genes are TRBV19 and TRBJ2-3; possible D gene TRBD1, 6 bases. The CDR3 totals 17 residues. Per germline, CDR1 LNHDA and CDR2 SQIVND (reference sequence). With 6 bases removed from V and 0 bases from J, the gap between germline ends came to 19 bases. The CDR3 region has the DNA TGTGCCAGTAGGCCGACAGGCGGCGGGCCTAGCACAGATACGCAGTATTTT. It encodes CASRPTGGGPSTDTQYF.

The J gene is TRBJ2-7, the V gene TRBV6-6, with TRBD1 matching over 8 bases. Trimming cost V 1 base and J 7 bases; bases outside gene matches: 9. Germline V gene lookup returns CDR1 MNHNY and CDR2 SVGAGI (reference sequence). This CDR3 spans 15 amino acids. In DNA form, the CDR3 reads TGTGCCAGCAGTTACTTGGGCCAGGGGGCAAATGAGCAGTACTTC. Translation: CASSYLGQGANEQYF.

This clone was recorded a few times. The V call is TRBV28, the J call TRBJ2-5; 8 nucleotides agree with TRBD1. The CDR3 extends over 15 amino acids. The germline CDR1 and CDR2 sequences are MDHEN and SYDVKM. V lost 5 bases to trimming and J lost 4 bases; unmatched junction nucleotides: 9. The CDR3 region is CASSPPRTGLETQYF. The CDR3 coding sequence is TGTGCCAGCAGTCCCCCCCGGACAGGGTTAGAGACCCAGTACTTC.

A few counts support this clone. The chain has TRBV27 and TRBJ2-2; D gene unclear. The length of the CDR3 is 14 residues. Trimming shortened V by 6 bases and J by 5 bases, and 13 bases separated the two germline ends. Germline CDR1 is MNHEY and CDR2 is SMNVEV (reference sequence). The CDR3, as DNA: TGTGCCAGCAGCCTAGGTGCGGTAACCGGGGAGCTGTTTTTT. Residues: CASSLGAVTGELFF.

This clone was seen more than once but under ten times. The rearrangement uses TRBV7-6 and TRBJ2-1; 11 bases fit TRBD2. With V trimmed by 5 bases and J by 4 bases, 4 bases remained unmatched. The CDR3 extends over 15 amino acids. Germline CDR1 SGHVS, CDR2 FNYEAQ. The CDR3 DNA follows: TGTGCCAGCAGCCCAAGGACTAGCGGGTACAATGAGCAGTTCTTC. Protein sequence: CASSPRTSGYNEQFF.

This clone was counted a few times. This chain uses TRBV27 with TRBJ1-2, with TRBD1 as a possible D gene (5 bases). The germline V and J ends were trimmed by 3 bases and 2 bases, with 13 bases remaining between them. The germline V gene has CDR1 MNHEY and CDR2 SMNVEV (reference sequence). The CDR3 is 15 residues long. As DNA, the CDR3 is TGTGCCAGCAGTTTCCGGTCGGGGACCAACTATGGCTACACCTTC. Translation gives CASSFRSGTNYGYTF.

The rearrangement links TRBV7-3 to TRBJ1-1; D gene unclear. With 1 base removed from V and 1 base from J, the gap between germline ends came to 7 bases. CDR1 and CDR2 (germline): SGHTA, FQGTGA. CDR3 length: 14 amino acids. The CDR3 sequence is CASSLRLGNTEAFF. The CDR3 DNA reads TGTGCCAGCAGCTTAAGGTTGGGGAACACTGAAGCTTTCTTT.

J is TRBJ2-5 and V is TRBV12-5; perhaps D is TRBD1 or TRBD2 (7 bases each). V was cut by 5 bases and J by 4 bases, with 14 bases left in between. The length of the CDR3 is 14 residues. Germline CDR1 is LGHNT and CDR2 is FRNRAP. CDR3 nucleotide sequence: TGTGCTAGTGGTGCATCAGGGGGGGGAGAGACCCAGTACTTC. It codes for CASGASGGGETQYF. Drawing the rest from reference TRBV12-5 and TRBJ2-5, the complete variable domain is DARVTQTPRHKVTEMGQEVTMRCQPILGHNTVFWYRQTMMQGLELLAYFRNRAPLDDSGMPKDRFSAEMPDATLATLKIQPSEPRDSAVYFCASGASGGGETQYFGPGTRLLVL.

This chain connects TRBV6-5 to TRBJ2-7; 7 bases map to TRBD1. CDR3 length: 15 amino acids. Germline lookup yields CDR1 MNHEY and CDR2 SVGAGI. After removal of 6 bases from V and 3 bases from J, the junction contained 11 bases not matched to a gene. CDR3 nucleotide sequence: TGTGCCAGCAGGGGCGACAGGGTACTTCGCTACGAGCAGTACTTC. Translation gives CASRGDRVLRYEQYF.

This sequence joins TRBV5-1 and TRBJ2-3, with D possibly TRBD2 on 6 matching bases. The CDR3 extends over 12 amino acids. The ends were cut back, 10 bases at V and 1 base at J, with 10 bases in the middle. Germline V gene data show CDR1 as SGHRS and CDR2 as YFSETQ. This CDR3 is CAAGYGTDTQYF. CDR3 bases: TGCGCCGCGGGGTACGGCACAGATACGCAGTATTTT.

The rearrangement joins TRBV9 to TRBJ2-7, with no clear D. Germline CDR1 and CDR2: SGDLS and YYNGEE. The V end was cut by 3 bases, the J end by 6 bases, with 10 bases between. The CDR3 is 12 amino acids. The CDR3 nucleotides read TGTGCCAGCAGCGGGAGTACGGGCGAGCAGTACTTC. Encoded protein: CASSGSTGEQYF.

On this clone: At the DNA level, this CDR3 is encoded by other sequences in the same sample as well. The chain carries TRBV30 and TRBJ1-5, with unresolved D. Trimming took off 0 bases at V and 4 bases at J, with 7 bases between the two ends. This CDR3 region has 13 residues. CDR1 is GTSNPN and CDR2 is SVGIG in the germline V gene (reference sequence). The DNA of the CDR3 is TGTGCCTGGAGTGTGCGGGTAAATCAGCCCCAGCATTTT. Protein sequence: CAWSVRVNQPQHF.

This clone occurred a few times. V gene TRBV6-4 combines with J gene TRBJ2-1; a possible D gene is TRBD1 (6 bases). V lost 2 bases, J lost 10 bases, and 15 bases lay in between. This CDR3 contains 14 residues. From germline, CDR1 is MRHNA and CDR2 SNTAGT. The CDR3 bases are TGTGCCAGCAGTGACCCAGGGGTTTCGGGAGAGCAGTTCTTC. Translating gives CASSDPGVSGEQFF.

This clone was seen more than once but under ten times. This rearrangement joins TRBV5-4 to TRBJ1-5; 7 nucleotides line up with TRBD1. The trim removed 9 bases at V and 2 bases at J, leaving 11 bases unmatched. Germline-derived CDR1 and CDR2 are SGHNT and YYREEE (reference sequence). CDR3 length: 15 residues. The CDR3 nucleotides are TGTGCCACCTCAATGATAGGGGGCGGCAATCAGCCCCAGCATTTT. Its protein is CATSMIGGGNQPQHF.

This clone was counted a few times. V is TRBV5-1 and J is TRBJ2-1; weak D call: TRBD2 (5 bases). This CDR3 spans 16 amino acids. Germline lookup yields CDR1 SGHRS and CDR2 YFSETQ. The V end lost 1 base, the J end lost 5 bases, and 16 bases lay between the germline ends. The chain's CDR3 is CASSLRGPYPNNEQFF. The CDR3 DNA sequence: TGCGCCAGCAGCTTGCGGGGTCCCTACCCGAACAATGAGCAGTTCTTC.

The chain combines TRBV9 with TRBJ2-2; 7 nucleotides agree with TRBD1. The V segment lost 0 bases and the J segment 0 bases; nucleotides outside the gene matches: 5. The CDR3 is made up of 17 amino acids. Germline CDR1 is SGDLS and CDR2 is YYNGEE. This CDR3 reads CASSVVGGSANTGELFF. For the CDR3, the DNA is TGTGCCAGCAGCGTAGTAGGGGGCTCGGCGAACACCGGGGAGCTGTTTTTT.

The chain links TRBV5-4 to TRBJ1-2; 7 nucleotides align to TRBD1. This CDR3 has 13 residues. Germline lookup yields CDR1 SGHNT and CDR2 YYREEE (reference sequence). V was pared by 0 bases and J by 8 bases, with 4 bases of the junction left unmatched. The DNA of the CDR3 is TGTGCCAGCAGCTTGGACAGGGGAGGAGGCTACACCTTC. Protein product: CASSLDRGGGYTF. Using reference TRBV5-4 and TRBJ1-2 for the parts outside the CDR3, the full variable domain is ETGVTQSPTHLIKTRGQQVTLRCSSQSGHNTVSWYQQALGQGPQFIFQYYREEENGRGNFPPRFSGLQFPNYSSELNVNALELDDSALYLCASSLDRGGGYTFGSGTRLTVV.